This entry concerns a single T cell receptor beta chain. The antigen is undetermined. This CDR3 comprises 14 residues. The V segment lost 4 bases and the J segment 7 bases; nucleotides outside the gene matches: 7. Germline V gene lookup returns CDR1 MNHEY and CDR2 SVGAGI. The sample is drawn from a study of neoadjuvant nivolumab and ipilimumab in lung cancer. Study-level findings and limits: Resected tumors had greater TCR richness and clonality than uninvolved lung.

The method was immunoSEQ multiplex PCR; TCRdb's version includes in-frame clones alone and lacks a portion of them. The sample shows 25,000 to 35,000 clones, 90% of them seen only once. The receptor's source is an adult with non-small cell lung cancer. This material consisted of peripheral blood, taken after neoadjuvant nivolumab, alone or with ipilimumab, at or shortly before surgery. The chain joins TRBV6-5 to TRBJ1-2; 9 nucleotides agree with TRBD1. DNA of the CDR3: TGTGCCAGCAGTTGGGACAGGGTGTCGGTTGGCTACACCTTC. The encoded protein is CASSWDRVSVGYTF.